This T cell receptor beta chain came from a study of blood T cells in healthy people across ages. The authors ran a second PCR of 7 to 11 cycles using a sample-barcoded 5' primer and a J-beta primer mix. TCRdb redid the calling of the 5' RACE reads with MiXCR, one entry per CDR3 protein. The sample lists 2 million or so distinct CDR3 sequences; 49% were seen once. V lost 6 bases to trimming and J lost 7 bases; unmatched junction nucleotides: 11. CDR1 and CDR2 from the germline V gene are MDHEN and SYDVKM. The CDR3 totals 14 residues. This clonotype was observed a handful of times. Its antigen is not identified. Notes on the study in general: Per million T cells, TCR beta diversity dropped roughly linearly as age increased. CMV infection status of these donors was not known. Relative to aged donors, long-lived donors carried more naive CD4+ cells and displayed higher diversity.

Total RNA was extracted at no less than 5.5 micrograms per sample. J is TRBJ1-2 and V is TRBV28; TRBD1 matches at 7 bases. The sample was blood. This clonotype was obtained from a woman aged 40 to 49 in good health. CDR3 coding DNA: TGTGCCAGCAGCCTAAGGGAGGGGGCTCGTGGCTACACCTTC. It translates to CASSLREGARGYTF.